This entry concerns a single T cell receptor (beta chain). This specimen comes from a study of shared clonotypes between healthy human individuals. Per the study methods: Junction-only sequences without quality scores were provided by ImmunoSEQ, so filtering was different. Here immunoSEQ multiplex PCR was the method, and the copy in TCRdb shows in-frame clones only, minus some. Clone size and V and J calls were adopted from that table, with D and trimming inferred from the DNA. The profile shows 950,000 to 1,100,000 clones, 75% to 80% of them singletons. Donors comprised only Caucasian adults living in Nashville, Tennessee. CDR3 size: 16 residues. CDR1 and CDR2 from the germline V gene are PRHDT and FYEKMQ (reference sequence). The V and J ends lost 3 bases and 2 bases, in that order; junction bases with no gene match: 7.

The rearrangement joins TRBV13 to TRBJ2-3; the match to TRBD2 covers 8 bases. The sequencing sample was made of memory CD4+ T cells from PBMCs. Subset described: CD45RA-negative fraction. This clonotype was obtained from a man aged 18-30 years in good health. Some clones in this sample may be carry-over from other donors' samples. The CDR3 DNA follows: TGTGCCAGCAGCTTCCGGGTAGCGGGAAACACAGATACGCAGTATTTT. Encoded protein: CASSFRVAGNTDTQYF.